The following is a T cell receptor (beta chain) sequence with its context. With 3 bases removed from V and 9 bases from J, the gap between germline ends came to 12 bases. This CDR3 spans 12 amino acids. Germline V gene sequence: CDR1 SQVTM, CDR2 ANQGSEA. The data stem from a study of CD8+ T cells in alopecia areata. Sequencing templates came from extracted RNA that was reverse transcribed into cDNA. The repertoire was sequenced with immunoSEQ multiplex PCR; TCRdb's copy has only in-frame clones and lacks some. The sample consists of roughly 150,000 clones, 55% to 65% of them appearing once. The sequenced material came from CD4+ T cells sorted from blood. This receptor was obtained from a human donor in good health. J is TRBJ2-1 and V is TRBV29-1; D ambiguous. CDR3: CSVEMGFGEQFF. CDR3 nucleotides: TGCAGCGTTGAGATGGGGTTCGGTGAGCAGTTCTTC.